The 17 T cell receptor beta chains given below trace back to one sample, sequenced in a study of T cells in women clearing cervical HPV infection. Sequencing used immunoSEQ multiplex PCR; TCRdb keeps in-frame clones, though not all of them. Its table records 25,000 to 35,000 clones. The source material was blood buffy coat. These receptors were taken from a woman between 18 and 70 years old with a cervical HPV16 infection that either progressed to CIN3+ or cleared (not recorded which).

As for this clone: The read stops 3 residues short of the end of the CDR3; the missing end is completed from the germline J gene. V gene TRBV27 combines with J gene TRBJ1-5; TRBD1 might be the D (5 bases). V was trimmed by 5 bases and J by 1 base, leaving 9 bases between them. This CDR3 region has 14 residues. Germline CDR1 MNHEY, CDR2 SMNVEV (reference sequence). The sequenced CDR3 bases are TGTGCCAGCAGTAAGGACAAGAGCAATCAGCCC. It codes for CASSKDKSNQP. The complete CDR3 reads CASSKDKSNQPQHF.

The chain's CDR3 is CASSPQDTNTEAFF. The sequenced part of the CDR3 DNA is TGTGCCAGCAGCCCCCAGGACACGAACACTGAA. The V gene is TRBV7-9, the J gene TRBJ1-1; a weak D match, TRBD1 (5 bases). Sequencing ends 3 residues short of the CDR3 end; the germline J gene provides the rest. Trimming cost V 5 bases and J 1 base, with 11 bases left between them. The CDR3 totals 14 residues. Germline values: CDR1 SEHNR, CDR2 FQNEAQ (reference sequence). The full variable domain, with the rest looked up from reference TRBV7-9 and TRBJ1-1, is DTGVSQNPRHKITKRGQNVTFRCDPISEHNRLYWYRQTLGQGPEFLTYFQNEAQLEKSRLLSDRFSAERPKGSFSTLEIQRTEQGDSAMYLCASSPQDTNTEAFFGQGTRLTVV.

About this clone: From the germline J gene comes the end of the CDR3, since the read stops 3 residues before it. The sample contains more than one DNA sequence encoding this CDR3. V usage is TRBV7-9 and J usage is TRBJ1-3; 9 bases match TRBD1. This CDR3 spans 15 amino acids. The trim removed 5 bases at V and 3 bases at J, leaving 5 bases unmatched. The V gene's germline CDR1 is SEHNR and CDR2 FQNEAQ (reference sequence). The sequenced part of the CDR3 DNA is TGTGCCAGCAGCAAACAGGGGGCCAGTGGAAACACC. Translated: CASSKQGASGNT. From start to end, the CDR3 is CASSKQGASGNTIYF.

As concerns this clone: The missing CDR3 end, 3 residues past where the read stops, is filled in from the germline J gene. The rearrangement joins TRBV3-1 (or the pseudogene TRBV3-2) to TRBJ2-7, with D unresolved. V was cut by 1 base and J by 2 bases, with 12 bases left in between. The CDR3 is 15 amino acids. CDR1 and CDR2 (germline): LGHDT, YNNKEL (reference sequence). The CDR3 is CASSQVFLSAYEQYF. CDR3 DNA, as far as it was read: TGTGCCAGCAGCCAAGTCTTCCTATCTGCCTACGAG.

Comment on this clone: The missing CDR3 end, 3 residues past where the read stops, is filled in from the germline J gene. V is TRBV5-1 and J is TRBJ2-7; 9 bases align to TRBD2. This CDR3 spans 13 amino acids. In germline, CDR1 is SGHRS, CDR2 YFSETQ. The V segment lost 1 base and the J segment 6 bases; nucleotides outside the gene matches: 2. The CDR3 reads CASSLYSGSEQYF. CDR3 DNA, as far as it was read: TGCGCCAGCAGCTTGTATAGCGGGAGCGAG.

To note about this clone: Read coverage stops 3 residues before the CDR3 terminus; the germline J gene supplies the remainder. The chain carries TRBV18 and TRBJ1-1; the D gene is possibly TRBD1 (6 bases). Per germline, CDR1 KGHSH and CDR2 LQKENI. The CDR3 is 14 amino acids. CDR3: CASSPLGGRETAFF. The CDR3 DNA, read in part, is TGTGCCAGCTCACCATTAGGGGGAAGAGAGACA.

This clone shows up as medium-sized by frequency. From the germline J gene comes the end of the CDR3, since the read stops 3 residues before it. This chain connects TRBV7-3 to TRBJ2-2; 9 bases align to TRBD1. The trim removed 1 base at V and 4 bases at J, leaving 7 bases unmatched. Germline CDR1 and CDR2: SGHTA and FQGTGA. The CDR3 sequence is 17 residues long. CDR3 in amino acids: CASSLMGTGLVTGELFF. Partial CDR3 DNA: TGTGCCAGCAGCTTAATGGGGACAGGGTTGGTCACCGGGGAG.

A note on this clone: The read finishes 3 residues shy of the CDR3 end, and the germline J gene is used to complete it. The rearrangement joins TRBV7-9 to TRBJ2-7; TRBD2 might be the D (7 bases). CDR3 length: 14 amino acids. Trimming left V 6 bases short and J 4 bases short, with 16 bases between. Germline CDR1 reads SEHNR; CDR2 reads FQNEAQ (reference sequence). CDR3 sequence: CASSVGGGGYEQYF. The CDR3 bases that were read are TGTGCCAGCAGTGTCGGCGGGGGCGGGTACGAG. Variable domain in full (rest from reference TRBV7-9 and TRBJ2-7): DTGVSQNPRHKITKRGQNVTFRCDPISEHNRLYWYRQTLGQGPEFLTYFQNEAQLEKSRLLSDRFSAERPKGSFSTLEIQRTEQGDSAMYLCASSVGGGGYEQYFGPGTRLTVT.

A note on this clone: Read coverage stops 3 residues before the CDR3 terminus; the germline J gene supplies the remainder. In the same sample, other DNA sequences code for this CDR3. The chain joins TRBV11-3 to TRBJ1-2; no clear D. CDR1 and CDR2 from the germline V gene are SGHNT and YENEEA. The CDR3 runs to 15 residues. Incomplete CDR3 DNA: TGTGCCAGCAGCTTAGAGAGTTCCTATTTTCCTACG. It encodes CASSLESSYFPT. Given in full, the CDR3 is CASSLESSYFPTYTF.

Concerning this clone itself: The CDR3 end lies 3 residues beyond the end of the read and is filled in from the germline J gene. The V gene is TRBV20-1, the J gene TRBJ1-4, with D perhaps TRBD1 (6 bases). CDR1 DFQATT and CDR2 SNEGSKA come from the germline V gene (reference sequence). The V end was cut by 4 bases, the J end by 1 base, with 7 bases between. This CDR3 has 13 residues. The CDR3 bases that were read are TGCAGTGCTAAGGGACAAACTAATGAAAAA. It specifies CSAKGQTNEK. The CDR3 in full is CSAKGQTNEKLFF.

Comment on this clone: The read finishes 3 residues shy of the CDR3 end, and the germline J gene is used to complete it. V is TRBV6-4 and J is TRBJ2-3; 13 bases line up with TRBD2. Germline V gene lookup returns CDR1 MRHNA and CDR2 SNTAGT. V lost 0 bases and J lost 4; bases outside the gene matches: 1. There are 16 residues in the CDR3. The sequenced CDR3 bases are TGTGCCAGCAGTGACTCGACTAGCGGGGGGTCAGATACG. This codes for CASSDSTSGGSDT. The full CDR3 is CASSDSTSGGSDTQYF.

Concerning this clone: The CDR3 extends 3 residues past the end of the read, so its final part is completed from the germline J gene. The chain uses TRBV29-1 and TRBJ1-4, with D possibly matching TRBD1 (6 bases). The CDR3 has 13 amino acids. The V end lost 1 base, the J end lost 7 bases, and 10 bases lay between the germline ends. The germline V gene has CDR1 SQVTM and CDR2 ANQGSEA. CDR3 sequence reads: CSVEAGDGEKLFF. Partial CDR3 DNA: TGCAGCGTTGAAGCAGGGGATGGTGAAAAA.

Notes on this clone: Coverage ceases 3 residues before the CDR3 finishes, and the germline J gene fills in the end. The chain joins TRBV5-6 to TRBJ1-5; 8 bases align to TRBD1. The germline V gene has CDR1 SGHDT and CDR2 YYEEEE. Trimming removed 2 bases from V and 6 bases from J; junction bases left unmatched: 7. The CDR3 loop spans 15 amino acids. Partial CDR3 DNA: TGTGCCAGCAGCTTCGCGGACAGGGTCGGTCAGCCC. It yields the protein CASSFADRVGQP. In full, the CDR3 is CASSFADRVGQPQHF.

In regard to this clone: The observed sequence ends 3 residues before the CDR3 terminus, with the missing tail filled in from the germline J gene. The J gene is TRBJ2-2, the V gene TRBV10-3; 9 nucleotides line up with TRBD1. The CDR3 sequence is 15 residues long. CDR1 is ENHRY, CDR2 SYGVKD, per germline. CDR3 in amino acids: CAISELTGGNSPLFF. CDR3 DNA, as far as it was read: TGTGCCATCAGTGAGTTGACAGGGGGTAATTCACCG.

As for this clone: Coverage ceases 3 residues before the CDR3 finishes, and the germline J gene fills in the end. The V call is TRBV29-1, the J call TRBJ2-1, with 8 bases lining up with TRBD2. The CDR3 consists of 16 residues. Germline trimming cut 6 bases from V and 8 bases from J; bases unmatched to any gene: 18. Germline CDR1 reads SQVTM; CDR2 reads ANQGSEA. CDR3 protein: CSVRSGRGGGADEQFF. The CDR3 DNA, read in part, is TGCAGCGTGAGAAGCGGGAGAGGTGGGGGGGCCGATGAG.

As to this clone: The CDR3 end lies 3 residues beyond the end of the read and is filled in from the germline J gene. The V and J genes are TRBV20-1 and TRBJ2-3; D uncertain. Trimming removed 7 bases from V and 2 bases from J, with 10 bases in between. The CDR3 is made up of 12 amino acids. Germline loops: CDR1 DFQATT, CDR2 SNEGSKA (reference sequence). The CDR3 sequence is CSVPTHTDTQYF. The covered CDR3 bases are TGCAGTGTCCCCACACACACAGATACG.

Details on this clone: Sequencing ends 3 residues short of the CDR3 end; the germline J gene provides the rest. This sequence joins TRBV18 and TRBJ1-1; D is possibly TRBD1 (5 bases). This CDR3 has 16 amino acids. The V gene's germline CDR1 is KGHSH and CDR2 LQKENI. The CDR3 spells CASSQPLRGVQETAFF. CDR3 DNA, as far as it was read: TGTGCCAGCTCACAACCGCTGCGGGGGGTCCAAGAGACA.